This T cell receptor (beta chain) was identified during a study of identical twins. Germline loops: CDR1 LNHDA, CDR2 SQIVND (reference sequence). This CDR3 comprises 12 residues. Trimming took 1 base from V and 11 from J, leaving 11 bases between them. TCRdb re-called the 5' RACE reads with MiXCR, one entry per CDR3 protein. In the table there are around 570,000 distinct CDR3 sequences, 9.6% of which are singletons. In addition, the sample was reused for a study of yellow fever vaccine responses in identical twins.

Sequencing input: PBMCs. The TCR was taken from a woman younger than 30 in good health. The chain has TRBV19 and TRBJ1-1; D possibly corresponds to TRBD1 (5 bases). CDR3 in amino acids: CASSIGRGTAFF. Here the CDR3 DNA reads TGTGCCAGTAGTATAGGAAGGGGTACGGCTTTCTTT.